This T cell receptor (beta chain) was sequenced during a study of shared clonotypes between healthy human individuals. The wider study: Three plates were used per donor for CD4 naive, three for CD4 memory, two for CD8 naive and one for CD8 memory. Broader study findings: Shared across four donors were about 4.6% of the naive CD4 clonotypes.

Trimming at V came to 6 bases and at J to 1 base, leaving 5 bases not matched to a gene. Germline V CDR1 and CDR2: MNHNS, SASEGT. The CDR3 has 15 residues. Assay execution proceeded at the deep level. Measured with immunoSEQ multiplex PCR; TCRdb has only the in-frame clones, and not every one. The table includes more than 900,000 clones, approximately 80% detected once. CD4+ cells were split into CD45RA+ naive and CD45RA-negative memory subsets. As regards this clone: Its antigen is not identified.

The receptor's source is a man between 18 and 35 years old in good health. Some clones in this sample may be carry-over from other donors' samples. The V gene is TRBV6-1, the J gene TRBJ2-3; 9 bases are a match to TRBD2. Sequencing input: memory CD4+ T cells from PBMCs. The subset: CD45RA-negative fraction. The DNA for the CDR3 is TGTGCCAGCAGCGTGCAGCGGGAGGGCACAGATACGCAGTATTTT. It yields the protein CASSVQREGTDTQYF.